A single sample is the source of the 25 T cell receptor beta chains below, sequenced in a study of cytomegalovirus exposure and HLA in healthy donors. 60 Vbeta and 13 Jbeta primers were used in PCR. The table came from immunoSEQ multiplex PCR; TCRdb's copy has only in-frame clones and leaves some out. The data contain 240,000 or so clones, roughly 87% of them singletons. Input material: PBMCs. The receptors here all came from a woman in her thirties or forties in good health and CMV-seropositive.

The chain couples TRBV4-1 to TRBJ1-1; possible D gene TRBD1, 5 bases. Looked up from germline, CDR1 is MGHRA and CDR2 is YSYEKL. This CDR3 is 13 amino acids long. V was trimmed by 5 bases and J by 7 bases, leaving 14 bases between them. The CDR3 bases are TGCGCCAGCAGCTTCGGGCGGGACGGTGAAGCTTTCTTT. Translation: CASSFGRDGEAFF.

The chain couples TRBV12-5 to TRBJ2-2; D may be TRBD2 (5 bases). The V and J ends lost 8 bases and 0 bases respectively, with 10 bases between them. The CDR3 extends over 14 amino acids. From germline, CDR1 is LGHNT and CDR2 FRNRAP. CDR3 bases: TGTGCTAGTAAGAGGGATGCGAACACCGGGGAGCTGTTTTTT. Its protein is CASKRDANTGELFF.

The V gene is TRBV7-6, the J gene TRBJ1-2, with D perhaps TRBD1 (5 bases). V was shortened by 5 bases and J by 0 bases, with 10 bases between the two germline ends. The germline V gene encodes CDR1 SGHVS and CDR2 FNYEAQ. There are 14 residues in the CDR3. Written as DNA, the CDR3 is TGTGCCAGCAGCCCACGACAGACTAACTATGGCTACACCTTC. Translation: CASSPRQTNYGYTF.

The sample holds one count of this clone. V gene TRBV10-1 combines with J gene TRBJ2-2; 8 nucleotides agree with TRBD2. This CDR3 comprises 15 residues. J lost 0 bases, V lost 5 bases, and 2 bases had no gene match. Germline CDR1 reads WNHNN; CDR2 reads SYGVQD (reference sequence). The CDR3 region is CASSFSGTNTGELFF. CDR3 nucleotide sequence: TGCGCCAGCAGTTTTAGCGGGACGAACACCGGGGAGCTGTTTTTT.

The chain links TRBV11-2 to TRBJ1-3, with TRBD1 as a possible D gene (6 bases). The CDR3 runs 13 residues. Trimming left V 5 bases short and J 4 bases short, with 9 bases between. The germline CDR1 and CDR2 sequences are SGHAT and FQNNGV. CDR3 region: CASSLGTGNTIYF. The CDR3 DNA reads TGTGCCAGCAGCCTCGGGACAGGAAACACCATATATTTT. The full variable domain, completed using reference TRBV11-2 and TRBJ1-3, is EAGVAQSPRYKIIEKRQSVAFWCNPISGHATLYWYQQILGQGPKLLIQFQNNGVVDDSQLPKDRFSAERLKGVDSTLKIQPAKLEDSAVYLCASSLGTGNTIYFGEGSWLTVV.

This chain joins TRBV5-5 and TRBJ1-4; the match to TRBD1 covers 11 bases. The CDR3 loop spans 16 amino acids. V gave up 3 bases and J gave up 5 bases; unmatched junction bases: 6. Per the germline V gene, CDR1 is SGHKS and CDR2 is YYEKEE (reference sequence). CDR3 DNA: TGTGCCAGCAGCTCCGGACAGGGGGCATGGAATGAAAAACTGTTTTTT. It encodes CASSSGQGAWNEKLFF.

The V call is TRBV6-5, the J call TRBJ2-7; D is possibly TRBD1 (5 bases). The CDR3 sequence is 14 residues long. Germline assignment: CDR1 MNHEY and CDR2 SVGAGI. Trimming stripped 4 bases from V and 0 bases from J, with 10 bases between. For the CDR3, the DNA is TGTGCCAGCAGTTCAGGGTCAGGCTCCTACGAGCAGTACTTC. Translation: CASSSGSGSYEQYF.

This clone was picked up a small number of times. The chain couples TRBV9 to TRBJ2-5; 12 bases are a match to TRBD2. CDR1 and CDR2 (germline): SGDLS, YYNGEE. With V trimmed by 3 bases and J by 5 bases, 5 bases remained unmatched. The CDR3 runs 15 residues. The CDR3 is CASSASGGAGETQYF. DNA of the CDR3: TGTGCCAGCAGCGCTAGCGGGGGGGCAGGGGAGACCCAGTACTTC.

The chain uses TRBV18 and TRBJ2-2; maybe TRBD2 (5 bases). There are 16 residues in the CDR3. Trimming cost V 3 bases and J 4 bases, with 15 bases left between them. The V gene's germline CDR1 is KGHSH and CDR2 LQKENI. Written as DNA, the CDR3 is TGTGCCAGCTCACCCCAAGATTCGGGGATCACCGGGGAGCTGTTTTTT. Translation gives CASSPQDSGITGELFF.

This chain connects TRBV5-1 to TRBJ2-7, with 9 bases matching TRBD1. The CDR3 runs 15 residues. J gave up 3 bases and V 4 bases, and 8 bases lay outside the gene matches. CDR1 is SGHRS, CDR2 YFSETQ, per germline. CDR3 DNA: TGCGCCAGCAGCCTGCGGACAGGGGAAAGCTACGAGCAGTACTTC. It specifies CASSLRTGESYEQYF. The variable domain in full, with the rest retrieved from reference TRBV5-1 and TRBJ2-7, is KAGVTQTPRYLIKTRGQQVTLSCSPISGHRSVSWYQQTPGQGLQFLFEYFSETQRNKGNFPGRFSGRQFSNSRSEMNVSTLELGDSALYLCASSLRTGESYEQYFGPGTRLTVT.

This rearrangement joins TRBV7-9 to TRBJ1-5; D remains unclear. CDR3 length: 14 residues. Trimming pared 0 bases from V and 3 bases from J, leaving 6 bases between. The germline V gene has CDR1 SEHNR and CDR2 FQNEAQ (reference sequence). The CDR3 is CASSLAGLNQPQHF. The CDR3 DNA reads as TGTGCCAGCAGCTTAGCAGGACTCAATCAGCCCCAGCATTTT. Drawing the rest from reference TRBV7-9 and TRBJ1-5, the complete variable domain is DTGVSQNPRHKITKRGQNVTFRCDPISEHNRLYWYRQTLGQGPEFLTYFQNEAQLEKSRLLSDRFSAERPKGSFSTLEIQRTEQGDSAMYLCASSLAGLNQPQHFGDGTRLSIL.

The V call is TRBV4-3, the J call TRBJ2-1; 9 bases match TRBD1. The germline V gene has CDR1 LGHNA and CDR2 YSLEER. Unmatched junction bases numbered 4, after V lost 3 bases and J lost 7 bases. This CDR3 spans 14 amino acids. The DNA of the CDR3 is TGCGCCAGCAGCCATACGACAGGGGGGAATGAGCAGTTCTTC. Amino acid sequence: CASSHTTGGNEQFF.

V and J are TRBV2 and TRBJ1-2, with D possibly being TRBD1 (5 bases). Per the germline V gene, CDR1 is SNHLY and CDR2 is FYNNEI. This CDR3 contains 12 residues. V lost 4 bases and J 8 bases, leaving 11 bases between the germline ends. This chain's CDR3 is CASSAGLGGYTF. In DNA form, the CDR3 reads TGTGCCAGCAGTGCAGGGTTGGGAGGCTACACCTTC.

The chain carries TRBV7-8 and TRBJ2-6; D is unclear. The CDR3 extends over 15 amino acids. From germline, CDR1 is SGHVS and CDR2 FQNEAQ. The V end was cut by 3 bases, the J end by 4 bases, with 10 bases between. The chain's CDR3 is CASSLREYGANVLTF. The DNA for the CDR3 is TGTGCCAGCAGCTTGCGAGAATACGGGGCCAACGTCCTGACTTTC.

CDR3 bases: TGTGCCAGCTCACCGACCGGGGCTGGAAACACCATATATTTT. Amino acid sequence: CASSPTGAGNTIYF. V gene TRBV18 combines with J gene TRBJ1-3; D is uncertain. The CDR3 runs 14 residues. In germline, CDR1 is KGHSH, CDR2 LQKENI. The V gene lost 3 bases and the J gene lost 2 bases, with 8 bases spanning the gap.

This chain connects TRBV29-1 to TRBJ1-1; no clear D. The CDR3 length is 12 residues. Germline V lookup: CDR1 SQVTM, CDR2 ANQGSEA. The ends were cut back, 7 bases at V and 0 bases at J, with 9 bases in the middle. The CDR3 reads CSAGFMNTEAFF. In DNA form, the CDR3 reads TGCAGCGCAGGTTTTATGAACACTGAAGCTTTCTTT.

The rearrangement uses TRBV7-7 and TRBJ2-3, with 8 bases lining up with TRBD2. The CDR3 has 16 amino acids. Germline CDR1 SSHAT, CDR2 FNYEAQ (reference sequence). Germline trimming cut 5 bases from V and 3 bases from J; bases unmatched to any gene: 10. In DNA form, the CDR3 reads TGTGCCAGCAGCCCCAACCGGGGGGGGCGGACAGATACGCAGTATTTT. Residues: CASSPNRGGRTDTQYF.

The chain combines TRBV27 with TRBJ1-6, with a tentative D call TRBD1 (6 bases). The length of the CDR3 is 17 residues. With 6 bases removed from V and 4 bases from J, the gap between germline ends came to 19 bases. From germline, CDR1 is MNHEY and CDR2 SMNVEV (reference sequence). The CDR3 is CASRAMEGGRYNSPLHF. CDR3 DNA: TGTGCCAGCAGGGCCATGGAGGGGGGGAGGTATAATTCACCCCTCCACTTT.

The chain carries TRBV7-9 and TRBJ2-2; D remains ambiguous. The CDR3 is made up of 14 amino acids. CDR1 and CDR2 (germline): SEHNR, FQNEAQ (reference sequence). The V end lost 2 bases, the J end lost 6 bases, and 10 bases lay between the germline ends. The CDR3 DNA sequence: TGTGCCAGCAGCTTACCTAGTAATGCCGGGGAGCTGTTTTTT. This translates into CASSLPSNAGELFF.

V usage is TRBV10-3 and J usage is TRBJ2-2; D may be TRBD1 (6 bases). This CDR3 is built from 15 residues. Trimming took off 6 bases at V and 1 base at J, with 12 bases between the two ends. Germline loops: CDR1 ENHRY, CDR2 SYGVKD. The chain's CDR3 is CAIRDSLKNTGELFF. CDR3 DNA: TGTGCCATCAGGGACAGTCTCAAGAACACCGGGGAGCTGTTTTTT.

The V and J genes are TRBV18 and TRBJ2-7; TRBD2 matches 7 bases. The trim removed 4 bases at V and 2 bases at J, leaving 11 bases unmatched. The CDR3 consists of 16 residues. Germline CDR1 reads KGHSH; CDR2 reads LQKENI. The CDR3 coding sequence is TGTGCCAGCTCACGCAGGGTATCGACTAGCACCTACGAGCAGTACTTC. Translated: CASSRRVSTSTYEQYF.

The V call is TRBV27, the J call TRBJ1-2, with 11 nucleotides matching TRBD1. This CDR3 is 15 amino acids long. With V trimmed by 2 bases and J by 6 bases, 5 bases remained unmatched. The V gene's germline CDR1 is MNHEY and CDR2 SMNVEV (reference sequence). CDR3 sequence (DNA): TGTGCCAGCAGTTTACGAAGGACAGGGGGCGATGGCTACACCTTC. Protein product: CASSLRRTGGDGYTF.

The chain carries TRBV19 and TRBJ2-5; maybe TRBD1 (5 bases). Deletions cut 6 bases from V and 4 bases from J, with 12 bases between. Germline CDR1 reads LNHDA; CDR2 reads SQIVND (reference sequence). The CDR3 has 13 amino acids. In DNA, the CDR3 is TGTGCCAGTAGACAGGTACCTTCAGAGACCCAGTACTTC. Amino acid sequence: CASRQVPSETQYF.

CDR3 nucleotides: TGCGCCAGCAGCCAAGACCGAGGAGGGGCAGCCCAAGAGACCCAGTACTTC. Its translation is CASSQDRGGAAQETQYF. The J gene is TRBJ2-5, the V gene TRBV4-1, with TRBD2 as a possible D gene (6 bases). Germline CDR1 is MGHRA and CDR2 is YSYEKL. The CDR3 sequence is 17 residues long. Between the trimmed V and J ends, which lost 0 bases and 1 base, there was a span of 15 bases.

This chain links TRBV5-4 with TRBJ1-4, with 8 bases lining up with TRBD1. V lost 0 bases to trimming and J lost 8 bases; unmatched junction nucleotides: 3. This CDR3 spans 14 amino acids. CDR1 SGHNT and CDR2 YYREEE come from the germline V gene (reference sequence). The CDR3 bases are TGTGCCAGCAGCTTGGACAGGGGGGGAGAAAAACTGTTTTTT. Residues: CASSLDRGGEKLFF.